A selection of T cell receptor beta chains follows, all from one sample in a study of blood T cell repertoires in COVID-19. Sequenced by immunoSEQ multiplex PCR; TCRdb stores in-frame clones only, minus some. The sample contains roughly 200,000 clones, more than 75% of which appear only once. The sample comprised peripheral blood. The source is a woman in her forties or fifties with active or convalescent COVID-19. The CDR3 runs from the conserved cysteine through the conserved F or W. The order of the fields is J gene, D gene, V gene, CDR3 protein. A D gene is named only where the DNA matches it firmly.

j_gene: TRBJ2-7; d_gene: .; v_gene: TRBV11-2; CDR3aa: CASSSRDFYEQYF
j_gene: TRBJ2-7; d_gene: TRBD1; v_gene: TRBV6-2/TRBV6-3; CDR3aa: CASSSQRVGRTGGRWEQYF
j_gene: TRBJ2-7; d_gene: .; v_gene: TRBV28; CDR3aa: CASSLPLGAADEQYF
j_gene: TRBJ1-5; d_gene: TRBD1; v_gene: TRBV2; CDR3aa: CASSRDRERQPQHF
j_gene: TRBJ1-6; d_gene: .; v_gene: TRBV6-2/TRBV6-3; CDR3aa: CASSRQTYSPLHF
j_gene: TRBJ1-1; d_gene: TRBD1; v_gene: TRBV19; CDR3aa: CASCTGQWNTEAFF
j_gene: TRBJ2-7; d_gene: .; v_gene: TRBV18; CDR3aa: CASSPGRGQRAYEQYF
j_gene: TRBJ1-2; d_gene: .; v_gene: TRBV21-1; CDR3aa: CASRSKGGDNYGYTF
j_gene: TRBJ2-2; d_gene: .; v_gene: TRBV18; CDR3aa: CASSPPLSDTGELFF
j_gene: TRBJ2-5; d_gene: TRBD2; v_gene: TRBV7-2; CDR3aa: CASSTGLAGGGETQYF
j_gene: TRBJ1-2; d_gene: .; v_gene: TRBV3-1/TRBV3-2; CDR3aa: CASSQSLQGGYGYTF
j_gene: TRBJ1-1; d_gene: TRBD1; v_gene: TRBV5-6; CDR3aa: CASSLAGSGGFTEAFF
j_gene: TRBJ1-1; d_gene: TRBD1; v_gene: TRBV28; CDR3aa: CASSRDREAPEAFF
j_gene: TRBJ2-7; d_gene: TRBD1; v_gene: TRBV4-3; CDR3aa: CASSQDSSPGTAYEQYF
j_gene: TRBJ2-3; d_gene: .; v_gene: TRBV7-2; CDR3aa: CASSLGGTLTDTQYF
j_gene: TRBJ2-3; d_gene: .; v_gene: TRBV2; CDR3aa: CASSEERPRTDTQYF
j_gene: TRBJ2-7; d_gene: .; v_gene: TRBV9; CDR3aa: CASSVAGEGSYEQYF
j_gene: TRBJ2-7; d_gene: .; v_gene: TRBV19; CDR3aa: CASSMGRAYEQYF
j_gene: TRBJ1-5; d_gene: .; v_gene: TRBV5-6; CDR3aa: CASSFRRSYSNQPQHF
j_gene: TRBJ1-6; d_gene: .; v_gene: TRBV5-1; CDR3aa: CASSGGTANSPLHF
j_gene: TRBJ1-3; d_gene: TRBD1; v_gene: TRBV7-6; CDR3aa: CASSGGQGAGNTIYF
j_gene: TRBJ2-3; d_gene: TRBD2; v_gene: TRBV4-2; CDR3aa: CASSQDLSAGGLGDTQYF
j_gene: TRBJ1-6; d_gene: .; v_gene: TRBV5-8; CDR3aa: CASSFDRNNSPLHF
j_gene: TRBJ2-6; d_gene: .; v_gene: TRBV7-2; CDR3aa: CASSPEGRGSGANVLTF
j_gene: TRBJ1-6; d_gene: TRBD1; v_gene: TRBV2; CDR3aa: CASSTPQGANSPLHF
j_gene: TRBJ2-7; d_gene: TRBD1; v_gene: TRBV7-9; CDR3aa: CASSSRTGAGEQYF
j_gene: TRBJ2-6; d_gene: .; v_gene: TRBV30; CDR3aa: CAWTGGGHSGANVLTF
j_gene: TRBJ2-5; d_gene: TRBD2; v_gene: TRBV4-2; CDR3aa: CASSRSVGGGAQETQYF
j_gene: TRBJ1-5; d_gene: .; v_gene: TRBV11-2; CDR3aa: CASSLGQNQPQHF
j_gene: TRBJ2-7; d_gene: .; v_gene: TRBV28; CDR3aa: CASSQTGDLSYEQYF
j_gene: TRBJ2-7; d_gene: TRBD1; v_gene: TRBV6-6; CDR3aa: CASSTTGQGYEQYF
j_gene: TRBJ2-2; d_gene: .; v_gene: TRBV12-3/TRBV12-4; CDR3aa: CASRLNTGELFF
j_gene: TRBJ1-4; d_gene: .; v_gene: TRBV30; CDR3aa: CAWSVLLGEKLFF
j_gene: TRBJ1-2; d_gene: .; v_gene: TRBV5-1; CDR3aa: CASSLEGVSYGYTF
j_gene: TRBJ1-1; d_gene: .; v_gene: TRBV28; CDR3aa: CASSLWAGASVNTEAFF
j_gene: TRBJ2-5; d_gene: .; v_gene: TRBV3-1/TRBV3-2; CDR3aa: CASSQEYSRETQYF
j_gene: TRBJ1-6; d_gene: .; v_gene: TRBV6-5; CDR3aa: CASIPGRVYNSPLHF
j_gene: TRBJ2-4; d_gene: TRBD1; v_gene: TRBV5-5; CDR3aa: CASSGGQGKSLAKNIQYF
j_gene: TRBJ1-2; d_gene: TRBD1; v_gene: TRBV2; CDR3aa: CASKPGQVNYGYTF
j_gene: TRBJ2-1; d_gene: TRBD2; v_gene: TRBV5-4; CDR3aa: CASSWGLAGEVDEQFF
j_gene: TRBJ1-6; d_gene: TRBD1; v_gene: TRBV25-1; CDR3aa: CASSEGTGQNSPLHF
j_gene: TRBJ2-3; d_gene: TRBD2; v_gene: TRBV3-1/TRBV3-2; CDR3aa: CASSQRGGQSTDTQYF
j_gene: TRBJ1-6; d_gene: .; v_gene: TRBV2; CDR3aa: CASSLSPDSPLHF
j_gene: TRBJ1-2; d_gene: .; v_gene: TRBV7-2; CDR3aa: CASSPADRDYGYTF
j_gene: TRBJ1-1; d_gene: .; v_gene: TRBV6-2/TRBV6-3; CDR3aa: CASSYQPARVAEAFF
j_gene: TRBJ1-5; d_gene: .; v_gene: TRBV19; CDR3aa: CASRGGNQPQHF
j_gene: TRBJ1-5; d_gene: TRBD1; v_gene: TRBV19; CDR3aa: CASSLGQGNQPQHF
j_gene: TRBJ2-3; d_gene: .; v_gene: TRBV10-2; CDR3aa: CASREQSTDTQYF
j_gene: TRBJ1-6; d_gene: TRBD1; v_gene: TRBV7-9; CDR3aa: CASSSWDSNSPLHF
j_gene: TRBJ1-2; d_gene: TRBD1; v_gene: TRBV27; CDR3aa: CASSLSAEGAGYTF
j_gene: TRBJ1-2; d_gene: TRBD1; v_gene: TRBV18; CDR3aa: CASSPGTALGYTF
j_gene: TRBJ2-1; d_gene: TRBD1; v_gene: TRBV6-2/TRBV6-3; CDR3aa: CASSDRGGSSYNEQFF
j_gene: TRBJ2-7; d_gene: TRBD2; v_gene: TRBV30; CDR3aa: CAWSRGVGSYEQYF
j_gene: TRBJ1-4; d_gene: .; v_gene: TRBV5-1; CDR3aa: CASSSAGGTTNEKLFF
j_gene: TRBJ1-5; d_gene: .; v_gene: TRBV18; CDR3aa: CASSPDQDQPQHF
j_gene: TRBJ1-5; d_gene: TRBD1; v_gene: TRBV28; CDR3aa: CASREGAQPQHF